The subject of this entry is one T cell receptor beta chain. Its cognate antigen is unknown. The sample originates from a study of shared clonotypes between healthy human individuals. General study results and limits: Memory subsets generally showed lower estimated richness than naive subsets.

Trimming took 3 bases from V and 3 from J; bases not matched to a gene: 5. Germline values: CDR1 MGHDK, CDR2 SYGVNS. The CDR3 is 15 amino acids. Sequencing was performed with immunoSEQ multiplex PCR; in TCRdb, only in-frame clones are kept and a portion is missing. Of about 2.1 million clones listed, about 93% were seen once; the top ten hold more than 1.5%. Terminally differentiated effector memory CD45RA+ cells were excluded from the naive CD8 cells, which were CD45RO-negative and positively selected for CCR7. Adult Caucasians living in Nashville, Tennessee made up all of the donors. The sequence came from a man between 18 and 29 years old in good health. Some clones in this sample may be carry-over from other donors' samples. This chain joins TRBV25-1 and TRBJ2-7, with 10 bases aligning to TRBD2. Input material: naive CD8+ T cells from PBMCs. In DNA form, the CDR3 reads TGTGCCAGCAGTGATTTCGGGACTAGCGTCTACGAGCAGTACTTC. This codes for CASSDFGTSVYEQYF.